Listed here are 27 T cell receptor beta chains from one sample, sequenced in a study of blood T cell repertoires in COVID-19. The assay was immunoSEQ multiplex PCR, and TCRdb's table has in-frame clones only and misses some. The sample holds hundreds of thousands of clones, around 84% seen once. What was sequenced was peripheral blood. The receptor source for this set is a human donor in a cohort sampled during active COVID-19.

Written as DNA, the CDR3 is TGTGCCAGCAGCTTGGAGGGGGGGGACTCGCAGTTCTTC. Protein: CASSLEGGDSQFF. V gene TRBV5-4 combines with J gene TRBJ2-1, with TRBD2 as a possible D gene (7 bases). Germline loops: CDR1 SGHNT, CDR2 YYREEE (reference sequence). This CDR3 region has 13 residues. V gave up 0 bases and J gave up 12 bases, with 13 bases separating them.

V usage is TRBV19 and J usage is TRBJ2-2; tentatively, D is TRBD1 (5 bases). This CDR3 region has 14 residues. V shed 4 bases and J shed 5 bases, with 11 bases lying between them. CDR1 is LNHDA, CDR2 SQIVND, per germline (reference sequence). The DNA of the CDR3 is TGTGCCAGTAGTACCAGGGTGAGGACCGGGGAGCTGTTTTTT. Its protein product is CASSTRVRTGELFF.

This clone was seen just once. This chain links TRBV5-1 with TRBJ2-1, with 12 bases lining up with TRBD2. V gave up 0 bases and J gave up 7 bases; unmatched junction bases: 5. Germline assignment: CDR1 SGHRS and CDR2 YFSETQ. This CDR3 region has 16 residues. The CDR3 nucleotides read TGCGCCAGCAGCTTGGTCCTAGCGGGGGGGCCGAATGAGCAGTTCTTC. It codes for CASSLVLAGGPNEQFF.

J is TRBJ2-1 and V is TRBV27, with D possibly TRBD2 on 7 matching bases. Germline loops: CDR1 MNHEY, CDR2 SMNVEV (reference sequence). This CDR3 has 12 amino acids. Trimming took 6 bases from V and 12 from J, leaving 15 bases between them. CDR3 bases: TGTGCCAGCAGCTATGGGGGAGGGGGGCAGTTCTTC. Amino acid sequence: CASSYGGGGQFF.

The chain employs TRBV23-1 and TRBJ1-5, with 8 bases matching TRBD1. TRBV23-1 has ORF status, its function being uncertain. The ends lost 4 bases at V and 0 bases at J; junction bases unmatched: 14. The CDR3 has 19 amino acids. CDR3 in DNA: TGCGCCAGCAGTCCCTCGTTGACAGGGGATTGCTTTAGCAATCAGCCCCAGCATTTT. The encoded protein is CASSPSLTGDCFSNQPQHF.

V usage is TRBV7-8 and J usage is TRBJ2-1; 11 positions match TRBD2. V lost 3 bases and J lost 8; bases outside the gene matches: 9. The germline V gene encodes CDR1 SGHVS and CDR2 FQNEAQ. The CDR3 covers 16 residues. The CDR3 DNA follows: TGTGCCAGCAGCTTGACTAGCGGGGAGGTGATCCATGAGCAGTTCTTC. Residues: CASSLTSGEVIHEQFF.

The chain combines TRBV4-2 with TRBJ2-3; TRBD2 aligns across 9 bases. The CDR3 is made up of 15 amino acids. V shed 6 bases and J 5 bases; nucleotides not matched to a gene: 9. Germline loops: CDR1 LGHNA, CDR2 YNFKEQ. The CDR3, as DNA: TGTGCCAGCAGGCCACGCGGGGGGGCCTTAGATACGCAGTATTTT. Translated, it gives CASRPRGGALDTQYF.

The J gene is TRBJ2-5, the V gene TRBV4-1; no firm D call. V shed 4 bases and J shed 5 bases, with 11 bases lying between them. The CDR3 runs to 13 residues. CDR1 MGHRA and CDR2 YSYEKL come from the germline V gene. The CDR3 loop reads CASSLGLVETQYF. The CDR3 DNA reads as TGCGCCAGCAGCCTCGGTTTGGTGGAGACCCAGTACTTC.

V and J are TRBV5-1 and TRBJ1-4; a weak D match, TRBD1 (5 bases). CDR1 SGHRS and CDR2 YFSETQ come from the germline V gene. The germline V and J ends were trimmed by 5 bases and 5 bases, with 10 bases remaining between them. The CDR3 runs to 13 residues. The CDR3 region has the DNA TGCGCCAGCAGGGTATCAGGGAATGAAAAACTGTTTTTT. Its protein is CASRVSGNEKLFF.

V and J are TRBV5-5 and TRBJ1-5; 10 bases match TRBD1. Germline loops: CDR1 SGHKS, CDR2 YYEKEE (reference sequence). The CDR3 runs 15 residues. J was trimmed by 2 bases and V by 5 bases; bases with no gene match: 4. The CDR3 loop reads CASRPGTGGNQPQHF. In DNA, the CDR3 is TGTGCCAGCAGGCCCGGGACAGGGGGCAATCAGCCCCAGCATTTT.

The CDR3 DNA is TGCGCCAGCAGCCATCAGTGGACTAGCGGTAGAGCCTACAATGAGCAGTTCTTC. This sequence encodes CASSHQWTSGRAYNEQFF. The rearrangement uses TRBV4-1 and TRBJ2-1; 10 bases agree with TRBD2. The CDR3 has 18 residues. Trimming removed 3 bases from V and 2 bases from J; junction bases left unmatched: 10. The germline gives CDR1 MGHRA, CDR2 YSYEKL.

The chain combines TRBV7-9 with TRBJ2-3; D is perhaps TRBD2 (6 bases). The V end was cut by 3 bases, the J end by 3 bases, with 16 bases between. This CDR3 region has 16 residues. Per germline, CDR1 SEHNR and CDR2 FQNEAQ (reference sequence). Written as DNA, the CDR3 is TGTGCCAGCAGCTTGCCGTCGGTGGGGGGAACAGATACGCAGTATTTT. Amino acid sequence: CASSLPSVGGTDTQYF. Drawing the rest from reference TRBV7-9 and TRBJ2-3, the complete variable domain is DTGVSQNPRHKITKRGQNVTFRCDPISEHNRLYWYRQTLGQGPEFLTYFQNEAQLEKSRLLSDRFSAERPKGSFSTLEIQRTEQGDSAMYLCASSLPSVGGTDTQYFGPGTRLTVL.

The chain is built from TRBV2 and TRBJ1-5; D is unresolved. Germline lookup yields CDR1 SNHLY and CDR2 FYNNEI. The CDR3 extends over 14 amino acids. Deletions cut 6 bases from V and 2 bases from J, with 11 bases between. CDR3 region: CASRATIGNQPQHF. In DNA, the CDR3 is TGTGCCAGCAGGGCAACCATCGGCAATCAGCCCCAGCATTTT.

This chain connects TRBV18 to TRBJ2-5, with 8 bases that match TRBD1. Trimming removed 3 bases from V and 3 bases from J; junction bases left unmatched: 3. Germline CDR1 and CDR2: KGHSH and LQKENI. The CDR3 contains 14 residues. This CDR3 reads CASSPEDREETQYF. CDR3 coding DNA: TGTGCCAGCTCACCCGAGGACAGGGAAGAGACCCAGTACTTC.

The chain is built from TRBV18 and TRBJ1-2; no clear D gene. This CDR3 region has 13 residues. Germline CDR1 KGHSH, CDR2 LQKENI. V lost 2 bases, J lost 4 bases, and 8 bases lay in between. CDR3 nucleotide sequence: TGTGCCAGCTCACCAGCCAGTCCCTATGGCTACACCTTC. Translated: CASSPASPYGYTF.

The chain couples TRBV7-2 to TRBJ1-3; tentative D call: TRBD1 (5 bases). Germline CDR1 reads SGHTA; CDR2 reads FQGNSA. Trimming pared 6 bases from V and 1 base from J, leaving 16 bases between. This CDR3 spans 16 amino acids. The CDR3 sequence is CASRPTRTKSGNTIYF. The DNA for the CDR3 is TGTGCCAGCAGGCCTACCAGGACAAAATCTGGAAACACCATATATTTT.

The chain's CDR3 is CASRVIESSPLHF. In nucleotides, the CDR3 is TGTGCCAGCAGGGTGATAGAGTCATCACCCCTCCACTTT. The gene calls are TRBV6-5 and TRBJ1-6; D remains unclear. V dropped 6 bases and J dropped 10 bases, with 13 bases sitting between them. The germline V gene encodes CDR1 MNHEY and CDR2 SVGAGI. The CDR3 spans 13 residues.

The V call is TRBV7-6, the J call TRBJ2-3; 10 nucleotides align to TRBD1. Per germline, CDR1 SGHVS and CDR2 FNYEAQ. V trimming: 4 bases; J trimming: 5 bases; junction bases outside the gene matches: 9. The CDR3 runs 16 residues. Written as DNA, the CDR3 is TGTGCCAGCAGCTCCGGGACAGGGGCGCTGGGAGATACGCAGTATTTT. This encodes CASSSGTGALGDTQYF.

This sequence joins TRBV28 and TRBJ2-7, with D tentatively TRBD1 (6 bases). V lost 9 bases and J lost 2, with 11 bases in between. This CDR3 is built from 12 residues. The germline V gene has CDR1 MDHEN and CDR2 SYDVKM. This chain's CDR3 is CASTTGPYEQYF. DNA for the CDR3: TGTGCCAGTACGACAGGACCCTACGAGCAGTACTTC.

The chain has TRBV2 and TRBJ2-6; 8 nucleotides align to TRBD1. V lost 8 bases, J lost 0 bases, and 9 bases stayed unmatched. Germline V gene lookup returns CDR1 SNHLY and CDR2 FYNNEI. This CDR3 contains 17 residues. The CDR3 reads CASGRTGLPSGANVLTF. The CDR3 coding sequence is TGTGCCAGCGGGAGGACAGGGTTGCCCTCTGGGGCCAACGTCCTGACTTTC.

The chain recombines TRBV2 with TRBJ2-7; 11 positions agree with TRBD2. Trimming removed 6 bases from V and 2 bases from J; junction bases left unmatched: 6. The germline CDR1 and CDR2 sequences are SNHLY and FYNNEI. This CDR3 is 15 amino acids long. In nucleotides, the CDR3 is TGTGCCAGCAGAGATACGACTAGCGGGGCCTACGAGCAGTACTTC. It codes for CASRDTTSGAYEQYF.

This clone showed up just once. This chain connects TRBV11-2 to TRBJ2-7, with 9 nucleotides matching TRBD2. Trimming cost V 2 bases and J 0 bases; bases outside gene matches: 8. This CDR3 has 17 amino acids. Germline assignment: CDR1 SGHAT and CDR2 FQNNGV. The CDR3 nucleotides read TGTGCCAGCAGCTTACTGACTAGCGGAGACAGCTCCTACGAGCAGTACTTC. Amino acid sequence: CASSLLTSGDSSYEQYF.

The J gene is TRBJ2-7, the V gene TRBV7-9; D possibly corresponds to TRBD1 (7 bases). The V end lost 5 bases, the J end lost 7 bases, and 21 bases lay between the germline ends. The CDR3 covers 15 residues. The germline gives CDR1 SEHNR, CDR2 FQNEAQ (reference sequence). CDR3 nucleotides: TGTGCCAGCAGCGCTCCGGGACTCCAGGGGGGAGAGCAGTACTTC. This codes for CASSAPGLQGGEQYF. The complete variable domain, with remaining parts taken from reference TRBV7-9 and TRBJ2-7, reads DTGVSQNPRHKITKRGQNVTFRCDPISEHNRLYWYRQTLGQGPEFLTYFQNEAQLEKSRLLSDRFSAERPKGSFSTLEIQRTEQGDSAMYLCASSAPGLQGGEQYFGPGTRLTVT.

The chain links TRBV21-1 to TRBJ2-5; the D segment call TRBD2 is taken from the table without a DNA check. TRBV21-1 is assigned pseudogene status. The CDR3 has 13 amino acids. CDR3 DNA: TGTGCCAGCAGCAATCTGGGAGGGAAGACCCAGTACTTC. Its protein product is CASSNLGGKTQYF.

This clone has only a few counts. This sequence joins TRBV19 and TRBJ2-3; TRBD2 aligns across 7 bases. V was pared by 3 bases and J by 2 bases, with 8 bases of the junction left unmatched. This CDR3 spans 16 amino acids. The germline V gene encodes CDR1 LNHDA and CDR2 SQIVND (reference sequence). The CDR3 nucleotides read TGTGCCAGTAGTATCGGGGGGAAGCTTCACACAGATACGCAGTATTTT. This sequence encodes CASSIGGKLHTDTQYF.

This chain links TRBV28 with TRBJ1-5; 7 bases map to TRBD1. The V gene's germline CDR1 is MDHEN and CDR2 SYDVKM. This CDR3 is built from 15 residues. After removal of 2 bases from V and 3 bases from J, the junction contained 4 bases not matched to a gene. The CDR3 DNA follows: TGTGCCAGCAGTTTAGGGGACAGAAACAATCAGCCCCAGCATTTT. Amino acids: CASSLGDRNNQPQHF.

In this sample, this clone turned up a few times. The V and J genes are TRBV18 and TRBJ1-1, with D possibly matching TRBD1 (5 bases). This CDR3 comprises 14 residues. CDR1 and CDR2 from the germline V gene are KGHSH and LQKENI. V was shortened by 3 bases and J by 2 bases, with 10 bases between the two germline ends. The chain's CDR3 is CASSPSGRNTEAFF. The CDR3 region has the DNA TGTGCCAGCTCACCCTCAGGGCGTAACACTGAAGCTTTCTTT.